This is a list of T cell receptor beta chains from one sample in a study of blood T cell repertoires in COVID-19. Only in-frame clones appear in the TCRdb table, and some are missing; sequencing was by immunoSEQ multiplex PCR. The sample holds approximately 260,000 clones, over 70% seen once. Sequencing was done on a sample of peripheral blood. The origin of the receptors is a woman in her 70s with COVID-19, enrolled during active disease. CDR3s include the opening cysteine and the closing phenylalanine or tryptophan. The order of the fields is CDR3 protein, CDR3 DNA, D gene, J gene, clone size, V gene. The D gene is left open where the match is weak. Clone size is given for some rows only: seen once, a few or many times, or a class if the clone is expanded.

CASSQNPGFLYNEQFF	TGCGCCAGCAGCCAAAATCCAGGGTTTCTCTACAATGAGCAGTTCTTC	-	TRBJ2-1	-	TRBV4-1
CASSQGDSDSPLHF	TGTGCCAGCAGCCAAGGGGACAGTGATTCACCCCTCCACTTT	TRBD1	TRBJ1-6	-	TRBV3-1/TRBV3-2
CASSVPAGVTDTQYF	TGTGCCAGCAGCGTCCCAGCGGGGGTCACAGATACGCAGTATTTT	TRBD2	TRBJ2-3	-	TRBV9
CASSPGQGIGGYTF	TGTGCCAGCAGTCCAGGACAGGGAATAGGAGGCTACACCTTC	TRBD1	TRBJ1-2	-	TRBV3-1/TRBV3-2
CASSIQGGNTEAFF	TGTGCCAGTAGTATTCAGGGTGGGAACACTGAAGCTTTCTTT	-	TRBJ1-1	-	TRBV19
CATHCLREYEEQYF	TGTGCCACCCATTGTCTACGGGAGTATGAAGAGCAGTACTTC	-	TRBJ2-7	few	TRBV19
CASSTGPNQPQHF	TGTGCCAGCAGCACAGGACCTAATCAGCCCCAGCATTTT	-	TRBJ1-5	-	TRBV7-3
CASSRPRGSGRHEQYF	TGTGCCAGTAGTAGGCCCAGGGGTAGCGGGAGGCACGAGCAGTACTTC	TRBD2	TRBJ2-7	-	TRBV19
CASSQLQGRNTIYF	TGTGCCAGCAGCCAATTACAGGGGCGAAACACCATATATTTT	TRBD1	TRBJ1-3	-	TRBV27
CASSSAGQGSLGYTF	TGTGCCAGCAGCTCAGCGGGACAGGGGAGTTTAGGCTACACCTTC	TRBD1	TRBJ1-2	-	TRBV7-2
CAISEGGVGTFSNQPQHF	TGTGCCATCAGTGAGGGAGGTGTTGGGACATTTAGCAATCAGCCCCAGCATTTT	-	TRBJ1-5	-	TRBV10-3
CASSPTSGRLATQYF	TGTGCCAGCAGCCCGACTAGCGGGAGACTAGCGACCCAGTACTTC	TRBD2	TRBJ2-5	-	TRBV11-3
CASSLDTGPGANVLTF	TGTGCCAGCAGCTTGGACACAGGGCCTGGGGCCAACGTCCTGACTTTC	-	TRBJ2-6	-	TRBV5-6
CASSIGTFPNTEAFF	TGTGCCAGCAGTATCGGGACATTCCCTAACACTGAAGCTTTCTTT	-	TRBJ1-1	-	TRBV6-5
CASSLGGLAGTQETQYF	TGCGCCAGCAGCTTGGGGGGACTAGCGGGTACACAAGAGACCCAGTACTTC	TRBD2	TRBJ2-5	-	TRBV5-1
CASSPGTSGGEQFF	TGCGCCAGCAGCCCGGGGACTAGCGGGGGTGAGCAGTTCTTC	TRBD2	TRBJ2-1	-	TRBV5-1
CASSPIIPRQGLSYEQYF	TGTGCCAGCAGCCCCATCATACCCCGACAGGGACTCTCCTACGAGCAGTACTTC	-	TRBJ2-7	-	TRBV28
CATSRGRGNSPLHF	TGTGCCACCAGCAGAGGACGGGGTAATTCACCCCTCCACTTT	-	TRBJ1-6	-	TRBV15